The next 21 T cell receptor beta chains were all read from a single sample in a study of blood T cell repertoires in COVID-19. Libraries were prepared by immunoSEQ multiplex PCR; TCRdb keeps only in-frame clonotypes and omits some of them. The sample includes 150,000 to 200,000 clones, roughly 86% seen only once; the top ten take 6% to 7.5%. The sample taken for sequencing was peripheral blood. All receptors come from an elderly woman in a cohort sampled during active or convalescent COVID-19.

The chain carries TRBV24-1 and TRBJ2-1; 13 bases match TRBD2. Trimming took 7 bases from V and 7 from J; bases not matched to a gene: 3. CDR3 length: 14 residues. The germline V gene has CDR1 KGHDR and CDR2 SFDVKD. Written as DNA, the CDR3 is TGTGCCACCAGGGGACTAGCGGGGAAAAATGAGCAGTTCTTC. As protein: CATRGLAGKNEQFF.

V gene TRBV5-8 combines with J gene TRBJ1-2, with 10 bases lining up with TRBD1. Germline CDR1 is SGHTS and CDR2 is YDEGEE. V lost 0 bases to trimming and J lost 8 bases; unmatched junction nucleotides: 10. CDR3 size: 16 residues. The DNA for the CDR3 is TGTGCCAGCAGCTTGGGTTGGGACAGGGGATTGGAAGGCTACACCTTC. The encoded protein is CASSLGWDRGLEGYTF.

CDR3: CASSLNYGNTEAFF. CDR3 nucleotides: TGTGCCAGCAGCTTGAACTATGGAAACACTGAAGCTTTCTTT. The chain carries TRBV5-8 and TRBJ1-1, with D unclear. Trimming cost V 1 base and J 2 bases, with 9 bases left between them. The CDR3 extends over 14 amino acids. Germline assignment: CDR1 SGHTS and CDR2 YDEGEE.

V is TRBV6-5 and J is TRBJ2-7, with 11 positions matching TRBD1. J gave up 3 bases and V 9 bases, and 7 bases lay outside the gene matches. The CDR3 is made up of 14 amino acids. Germline assignment: CDR1 MNHEY and CDR2 SVGAGI. CDR3 region: CASSRGTGGYEQYV. The CDR3 DNA reads as TGTGCCAGTTCTAGGGGGACAGGGGGCTACGAGCAGTACGTC.

This chain links TRBV30 with TRBJ2-5; D gene uncertain. V was pared by 3 bases and J by 4 bases, with 6 bases between. The CDR3 is 11 amino acids. Germline lookup yields CDR1 GTSNPN and CDR2 SVGIG (reference sequence). CDR3 in DNA: TGTGCCTGGAGCGCTAGAGAGACCCAGTACTTC. Amino acid sequence: CAWSARETQYF. The whole variable domain, filled in from reference TRBV30 and TRBJ2-5, reads SQTIHQWPATLVQPVGSPLSLECTVEGTSNPNLYWYRQAAGRGLQLLFYSVGIGQISSEVPQNLSASRPQDRQFILSSKKLLLSDSGFYLCAWSARETQYFGPGTRLLVL.

The rearrangement joins TRBV11-3 to TRBJ1-6; D remains unclear. CDR1 is SGHNT, CDR2 YENEEA, per germline. The V and J ends lost 5 bases and 13 bases respectively, with 15 bases between them. The CDR3 has 13 amino acids. CDR3 loop: CASSLVGGRPLHF. The DNA for the CDR3 is TGTGCCAGCAGCCTGGTGGGAGGGAGGCCCCTCCACTTT.

V and J are TRBV20-1 and TRBJ2-7; D is ambiguous. CDR1 is DFQATT and CDR2 is SNEGSKA in the germline V gene (reference sequence). CDR3 size: 12 residues. Trimming pared 3 bases from V and 2 bases from J, leaving 8 bases between. CDR3 coding DNA: TGCAGTGCTAGTACTCTTACCTACGAGCAGTACTTC. This codes for CSASTLTYEQYF.

The chain recombines TRBV9 with TRBJ2-6; possible D gene TRBD1, 5 bases. CDR1 is SGDLS, CDR2 YYNGEE, per germline. The CDR3 loop spans 16 amino acids. Trimming took off 4 bases at V and 2 bases at J, with 13 bases between the two ends. The CDR3 coding sequence is TGTGCCAGCAGCCAATTTGGGGCGGCTGGGGCCAACGTCCTGACTTTC. It encodes CASSQFGAAGANVLTF.

The chain combines TRBV7-9 with TRBJ1-6, with D unclear. The CDR3 sequence is 15 residues long. Between the trimmed V and J ends, which lost 3 bases and 1 base, there was a span of 7 bases. The germline V gene encodes CDR1 SEHNR and CDR2 FQNEAQ (reference sequence). The CDR3 sequence is CASSFEVSYNSPLHF. CDR3 bases: TGTGCCAGCAGCTTCGAGGTATCCTATAATTCACCCCTCCACTTT.

The V call is TRBV28, the J call TRBJ1-1; possible D gene TRBD1, 5 bases. This CDR3 comprises 15 residues. Germline V gives CDR1 MDHEN, CDR2 SYDVKM. Trimming shortened V by 6 bases and J by 1 base, and 15 bases separated the two germline ends. This chain's CDR3 is CASSGGGIGNTEAFF. CDR3 nucleotides: TGTGCCAGCAGCGGGGGGGGAATAGGGAACACTGAAGCTTTCTTT.

The chain combines TRBV5-6 with TRBJ2-3; D may be TRBD1 (7 bases). This CDR3 has 16 amino acids. From germline, CDR1 is SGHDT and CDR2 YYEEEE. The V and J ends lost 1 base and 1 base respectively, with 13 bases between them. The CDR3 sequence: CASSLQGGKGTDTQYF. In DNA, the CDR3 is TGTGCCAGCAGCTTGCAGGGGGGCAAGGGCACAGATACGCAGTATTTT.

This sequence joins TRBV28 and TRBJ1-2; 10 positions agree with TRBD1. Germline trimming cut 1 base from V and 6 bases from J; bases unmatched to any gene: 11. Per the germline V gene, CDR1 is MDHEN and CDR2 is SYDVKM. This CDR3 has 17 residues. CDR3 loop: CASSLSGQGPDNHGYTF. Here the CDR3 DNA reads TGTGCCAGCAGTTTATCGGGACAGGGGCCGGACAATCATGGCTACACCTTC.

This sequence joins TRBV5-1 and TRBJ1-4; no firm D call. This CDR3 comprises 14 residues. Germline CDR1 reads SGHRS; CDR2 reads YFSETQ. Trimming took off 4 bases at V and 8 bases at J, with 15 bases between the two ends. The CDR3 here is CASSRGEGNEKLFF. The CDR3, as DNA: TGCGCCAGCAGCCGAGGAGAGGGAAACGAAAAACTGTTTTTT.

The chain uses TRBV20-1 and TRBJ1-1, with D perhaps matching TRBD1 (5 bases). In germline, CDR1 is DFQATT, CDR2 SNEGSKA (reference sequence). Trimming removed 3 bases at V and 5 bases at J, with 7 bases between. The CDR3 sequence is 11 residues long. CDR3 nucleotide sequence: TGCAGTGCTAGCGGGGGTACTGAAGCTTTCTTT. Protein sequence: CSASGGTEAFF.

In its sample, this clone was seen once. The rearrangement uses TRBV7-9 and TRBJ1-3; D is perhaps TRBD1 (5 bases). The CDR3 consists of 14 residues. The germline gives CDR1 SEHNR, CDR2 FQNEAQ (reference sequence). Trimming removed 5 bases at V and 3 bases at J, with 11 bases between. CDR3 nucleotides: TGTGCCAGCAGCCTTCAGGGTTTTGGAAACACCATATATTTT. Amino acid sequence: CASSLQGFGNTIYF.

This clone was detected only once. The rearrangement links TRBV5-1 to TRBJ2-7; possible D gene TRBD1, 6 bases. This CDR3 spans 13 amino acids. Germline V gene sequence: CDR1 SGHRS, CDR2 YFSETQ. Trimming stripped 5 bases from V and 6 bases from J, with 15 bases between. CDR3 DNA sequence: TGCGCCAGCAGAACAGGGCCCGGATCCGAGCAGTACGTC. This codes for CASRTGPGSEQYV.

The chain has TRBV6-5 and TRBJ1-4, with TRBD1 matching over 7 bases. The ends lost 6 bases at V and 7 bases at J; junction bases unmatched: 5. CDR1 is MNHEY and CDR2 is SVGAGI in the germline V gene. The CDR3 covers 13 residues. The CDR3 here is CASSQNRGEKLFF. The CDR3, as DNA: TGTGCCAGCAGCCAAAACAGGGGTGAAAAACTGTTTTTT.

V is TRBV5-5 and J is TRBJ1-2, with TRBD1 identical over 9 bases. This CDR3 is built from 17 residues. Germline V gene data show CDR1 as SGHKS and CDR2 as YYEKEE (reference sequence). V was pared by 0 bases and J by 8 bases, with 14 bases of the junction left unmatched. Here the CDR3 DNA reads TGTGCCAGCAGCTTGGCCCCGACAGGGGGACCGTTTGGGGGCTACACCTTC. Protein: CASSLAPTGGPFGGYTF.

In this sample, this clone turned up a few times. The J gene is TRBJ1-1, the V gene TRBV29-1; D call uncertain. CDR1 is SQVTM and CDR2 is ANQGSEA in the germline V gene. V was clipped by 6 bases and J by 1 base, with 12 bases between them. The CDR3 has 13 residues. CDR3 sequence (DNA): TGCAGCGTCCAATATGCAGGGAACACTGAAGCTTTCTTT. The encoded protein is CSVQYAGNTEAFF.

The V and J genes are TRBV18 and TRBJ1-2, with 10 bases matching TRBD1. Germline loops: CDR1 KGHSH, CDR2 LQKENI. With V trimmed by 2 bases and J by 7 bases, 7 bases remained unmatched. There are 15 residues in the CDR3. The CDR3 sequence: CASSPDRGQPRGYTF. The CDR3 coding sequence is TGTGCCAGCTCACCAGACAGGGGGCAGCCGCGTGGCTACACCTTC.

The rearrangement links TRBV27 to TRBJ1-5, with 8 bases fitting TRBD1. Germline lookup yields CDR1 MNHEY and CDR2 SMNVEV (reference sequence). This CDR3 is built from 14 residues. Trimming removed 9 bases from V and 2 bases from J; junction bases left unmatched: 6. CDR3 nucleotide sequence: TGTGCCAGAGTCCAGGGGGCCTGCAATCAGCCCCAGCATTTT. It encodes CARVQGACNQPQHF.